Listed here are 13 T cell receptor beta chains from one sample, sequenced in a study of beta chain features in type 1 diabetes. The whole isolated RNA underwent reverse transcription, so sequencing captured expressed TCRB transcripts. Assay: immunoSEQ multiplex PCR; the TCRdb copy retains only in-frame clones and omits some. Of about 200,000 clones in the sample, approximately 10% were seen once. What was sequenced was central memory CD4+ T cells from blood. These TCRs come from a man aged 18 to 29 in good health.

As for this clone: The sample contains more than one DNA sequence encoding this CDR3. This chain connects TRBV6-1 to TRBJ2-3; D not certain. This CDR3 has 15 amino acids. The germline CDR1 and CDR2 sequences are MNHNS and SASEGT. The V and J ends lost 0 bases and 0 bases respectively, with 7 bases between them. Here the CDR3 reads CASSEAGQSTDTQYF. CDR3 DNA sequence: TGTGCCAGCAGTGAAGCGGGCCAGAGCACAGATACGCAGTATTTT.

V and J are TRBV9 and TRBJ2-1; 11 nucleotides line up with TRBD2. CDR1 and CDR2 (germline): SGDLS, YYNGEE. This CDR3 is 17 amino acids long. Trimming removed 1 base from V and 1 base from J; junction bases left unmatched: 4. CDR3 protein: CASSVSWTSGSYNEQFF. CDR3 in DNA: TGTGCCAGCAGCGTAAGTTGGACTAGCGGGTCCTACAATGAGCAGTTCTTC.

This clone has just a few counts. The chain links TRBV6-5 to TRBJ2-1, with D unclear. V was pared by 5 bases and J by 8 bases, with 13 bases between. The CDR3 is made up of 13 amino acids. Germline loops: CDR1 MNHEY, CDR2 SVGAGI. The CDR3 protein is CASSTHLDDEQFF. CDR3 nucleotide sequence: TGTGCCAGCAGTACTCACCTAGATGATGAGCAGTTCTTC.

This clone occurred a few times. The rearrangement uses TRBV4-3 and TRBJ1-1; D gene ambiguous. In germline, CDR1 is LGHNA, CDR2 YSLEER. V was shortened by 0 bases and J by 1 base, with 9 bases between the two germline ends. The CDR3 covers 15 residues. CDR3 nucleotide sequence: TGCGCCAGCAGCCAAGATCCGCACGGGAACACTGAAGCTTTCTTT. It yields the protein CASSQDPHGNTEAFF.

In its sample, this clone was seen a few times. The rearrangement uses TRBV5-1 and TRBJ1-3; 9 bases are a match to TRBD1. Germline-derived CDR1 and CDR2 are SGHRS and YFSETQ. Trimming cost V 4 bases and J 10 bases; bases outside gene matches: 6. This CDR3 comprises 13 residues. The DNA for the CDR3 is TGCGCCAGCAGCCGGGGACAGGGAGCTACCATATATTTT. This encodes CASSRGQGATIYF.

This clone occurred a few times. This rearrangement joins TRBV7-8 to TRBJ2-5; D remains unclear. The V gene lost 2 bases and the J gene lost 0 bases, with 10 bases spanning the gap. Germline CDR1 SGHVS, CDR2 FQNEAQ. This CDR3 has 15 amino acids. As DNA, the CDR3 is TGTGCCAGCAGCTTATCCCGAGTGTACCAAGAGACCCAGTACTTC. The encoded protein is CASSLSRVYQETQYF.

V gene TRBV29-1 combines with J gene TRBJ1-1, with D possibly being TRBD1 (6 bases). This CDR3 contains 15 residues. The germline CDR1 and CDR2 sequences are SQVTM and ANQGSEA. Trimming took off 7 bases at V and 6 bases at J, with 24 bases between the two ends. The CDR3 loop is CSAFGGLGFRAEAFF. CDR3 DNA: TGCAGCGCATTCGGGGGGCTCGGTTTTCGGGCTGAAGCTTTCTTT.

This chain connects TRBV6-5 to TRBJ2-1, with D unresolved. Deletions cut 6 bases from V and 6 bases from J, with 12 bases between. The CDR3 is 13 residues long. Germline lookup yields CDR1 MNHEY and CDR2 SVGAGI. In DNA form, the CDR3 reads TGTGCCAGCAGGGGAAGACTTGGCAATGAGCAGTTCTTC. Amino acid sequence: CASRGRLGNEQFF.

The CDR3 DNA sequence: TGTGCCAGCAGCCCTCTAGCGAAACCCTACGAGCAGTACTTC. Its translation is CASSPLAKPYEQYF. V usage is TRBV7-2 and J usage is TRBJ2-7; the D gene is possibly TRBD2 (6 bases). Germline V gives CDR1 SGHTA, CDR2 FQGNSA. CDR3 length equals 14 residues. V lost 5 bases and J 2 bases, leaving 13 bases between the germline ends.

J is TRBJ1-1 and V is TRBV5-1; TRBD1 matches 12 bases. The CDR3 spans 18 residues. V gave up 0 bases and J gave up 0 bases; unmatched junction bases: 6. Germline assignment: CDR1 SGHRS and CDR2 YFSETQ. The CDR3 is CASSLASGTGGMNTEAFF. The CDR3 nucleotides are TGCGCCAGCAGCTTGGCCTCCGGGACAGGGGGCATGAACACTGAAGCTTTCTTT.

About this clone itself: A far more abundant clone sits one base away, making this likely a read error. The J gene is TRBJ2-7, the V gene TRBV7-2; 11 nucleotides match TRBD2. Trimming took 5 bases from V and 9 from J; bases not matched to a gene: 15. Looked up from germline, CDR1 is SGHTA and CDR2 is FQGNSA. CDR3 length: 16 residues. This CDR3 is CASSVGLAGGASGQYF. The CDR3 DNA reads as TGTGCCAGCAGCGTAGGGCTAGCGGGAGGTGCCTCGGGGCAGTACTTC.

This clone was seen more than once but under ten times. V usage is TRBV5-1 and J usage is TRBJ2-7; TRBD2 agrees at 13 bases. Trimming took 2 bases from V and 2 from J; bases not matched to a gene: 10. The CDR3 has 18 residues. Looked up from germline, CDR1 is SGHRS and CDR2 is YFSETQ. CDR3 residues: CASSLGTSGRAEAYEQYF. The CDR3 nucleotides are TGCGCCAGCAGCTTAGGCACTAGCGGGAGGGCCGAGGCCTACGAGCAGTACTTC. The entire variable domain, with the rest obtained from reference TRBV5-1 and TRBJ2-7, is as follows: KAGVTQTPRYLIKTRGQQVTLSCSPISGHRSVSWYQQTPGQGLQFLFEYFSETQRNKGNFPGRFSGRQFSNSRSEMNVSTLELGDSALYLCASSLGTSGRAEAYEQYFGPGTRLTVT.

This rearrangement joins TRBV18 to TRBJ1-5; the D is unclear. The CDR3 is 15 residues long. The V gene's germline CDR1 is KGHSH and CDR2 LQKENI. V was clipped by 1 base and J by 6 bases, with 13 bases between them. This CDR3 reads CASSPQVTASQPQHF. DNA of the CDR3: TGTGCCAGCTCACCACAGGTTACGGCGAGTCAGCCCCAGCATTTT. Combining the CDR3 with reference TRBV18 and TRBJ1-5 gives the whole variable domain NAGVMQNPRHLVRRRGQEARLRCSPMKGHSHVYWYRQLPEEGLKFMVYLQKENIIDESGMPKERFSAEFPKEGPSILRIQQVVRGDSAAYFCASSPQVTASQPQHFGDGTRLSIL.